The 30 T cell receptor beta chains presented below share a single source sample, sequenced in a study of cytomegalovirus exposure and HLA in healthy donors. With 60 Vbeta and 13 Jbeta primers, the PCR was carried out. The method was immunoSEQ multiplex PCR; TCRdb's version includes in-frame clones alone and lacks a portion of them. The sample shows about 140,000 clones, around three quarters of them seen only once. Sequencing input: PBMCs. The receptors come from a man younger than 35 in good health and CMV-seronegative.

The chain has TRBV6-4 and TRBJ2-5; TRBD2 matches 8 bases. CDR1 and CDR2 from the germline V gene are MRHNA and SNTAGT. The CDR3 is made up of 16 amino acids. J gave up 4 bases and V 7 bases, and 14 bases lay outside the gene matches. DNA of the CDR3: TGTGCCAGCAAGGGGGAGCGGGGGAGGGTCCGAGAGACCCAGTACTTC. It codes for CASKGERGRVRETQYF.

This chain links TRBV6-6 with TRBJ1-1; TRBD1 is a possible D gene (6 bases). V dropped 5 bases and J dropped 0 bases, with 13 bases sitting between them. CDR1 and CDR2 from the germline V gene are MNHNY and SVGAGI (reference sequence). The CDR3 runs 15 residues. The CDR3 protein is CASSIGGGLNTEAFF. In nucleotides, the CDR3 is TGTGCCAGCAGTATAGGGGGGGGCTTGAACACTGAAGCTTTCTTT.

This CDR3 reads CASKDSSTRNTIYF. CDR3 nucleotide sequence: TGTGCCAGCAAGGACTCATCCACCCGAAACACCATATATTTT. This chain uses TRBV6-6 with TRBJ1-3; D remains unclear. Germline loops: CDR1 MNHNY, CDR2 SVGAGI (reference sequence). The CDR3 extends over 14 amino acids. V lost 7 bases and J 5 bases, leaving 15 bases between the germline ends.

This rearrangement joins TRBV7-2 to TRBJ2-3; 10 nucleotides match TRBD2. Germline V gene data show CDR1 as SGHTA and CDR2 as FQGNSA. This CDR3 comprises 15 residues. V trimming: 1 base; J trimming: 6 bases; junction bases outside the gene matches: 4. The CDR3, as DNA: TGTGCCAGCAGCTTAGTCAGCGGGGGGGCGGATACGCAGTATTTT. Its protein product is CASSLVSGGADTQYF.

As concerns this clone: No DNA is shown, since the ends of the CDR3 on it are uncertain; the CDR3 is the one TCRdb lists. The rearrangement uses TRBV29-1 and TRBJ2-5; the table's D call, TRBD2, was not checked against the DNA. 12 amino acids form the CDR3, both terminal residues included. CDR1 is SQVTM, CDR2 ANQGSEA, per germline. The CDR3 sequence is CSPVGPGETQYF.

This clone was detected only once. At the DNA level, this CDR3 is encoded by other sequences in the same sample as well. J is TRBJ2-7 and V is TRBV7-9; 7 bases line up with TRBD1. V was clipped by 5 bases and J by 4 bases; unmatched bases: 11. The CDR3 length is 15 residues. Germline loops: CDR1 SEHNR, CDR2 FQNEAQ (reference sequence). The CDR3 protein is CASSPRTGGEYEQYF. DNA of the CDR3: TGTGCCAGCAGCCCCCGGACAGGCGGAGAATACGAGCAGTACTTC.

The chain joins TRBV5-4 to TRBJ2-2, with 7 positions matching TRBD1. Unmatched junction bases numbered 9, after V lost 7 bases and J lost 0 bases. The length of the CDR3 is 16 residues. CDR1 is SGHNT, CDR2 YYREEE, per germline (reference sequence). The CDR3 sequence: CASRDSLWANTGELFF. CDR3 in DNA: TGTGCCAGCCGGGACAGCCTCTGGGCGAACACCGGGGAGCTGTTTTTT.

To note about this clone: Germline is not matched at one junction end, which may reflect a read error. The chain uses TRBV7-9 and TRBJ1-2; the match to TRBD1 covers 7 bases. Germline lookup yields CDR1 SEHNR and CDR2 FQNEAQ (reference sequence). CDR3 length: 14 amino acids. CDR3 protein: CSSNDPGQNYGYTF. CDR3 coding DNA: TGTTCCAGCAATGACCCGGGACAGAACTATGGCTACACCTTC. Drawing the rest from reference TRBV7-9 and TRBJ1-2, the complete variable domain is DTGVSQNPRHKITKRGQNVTFRCDPISEHNRLYWYRQTLGQGPEFLTYFQNEAQLEKSRLLSDRFSAERPKGSFSTLEIQRTEQGDSAMYLCSSNDPGQNYGYTFGSGTRLTVV.

The chain uses TRBV7-2 and TRBJ1-4, with a weak D call TRBD1 (6 bases). This CDR3 is 14 amino acids long. Trimming stripped 5 bases from V and 3 bases from J, with 10 bases between. Germline V gene sequence: CDR1 SGHTA, CDR2 FQGNSA. The CDR3 loop reads CASSRGGSNEKLFF. The CDR3 DNA is TGTGCCAGCAGCCGAGGGGGTTCTAATGAAAAACTGTTTTTT.

CDR3 protein: CASSQSRGGADTQYF. The CDR3 region has the DNA TGTGCCAGCAGCCAGAGTAGGGGAGGCGCAGATACGCAGTATTTT. The chain combines TRBV4-2 with TRBJ2-3; perhaps TRBD2 as D (6 bases). Trimming cost V 3 bases and J 4 bases, with 14 bases left between them. This CDR3 is 15 amino acids long. Germline loops: CDR1 LGHNA, CDR2 YNFKEQ.

Comment on this clone: Mismatch with germline at one junction end may stem from a read error. This chain links TRBV7-9 with TRBJ1-2; TRBD1 matches 7 bases. Germline CDR1 SEHNR, CDR2 FQNEAQ (reference sequence). The CDR3 is 14 amino acids. CDR3 bases: TGTTCCAGCAGCTTAGATTCAGGGGGAGGCGGCTACACCTTC. It specifies CSSSLDSGGGGYTF.

V is TRBV6-1 and J is TRBJ1-2, with TRBD1 as a possible D gene (5 bases). Germline loops: CDR1 MNHNS, CDR2 SASEGT. Deletions cut 5 bases from V and 4 bases from J, with 11 bases between. The CDR3 runs 13 residues. The CDR3 sequence: CASSLGLSYGYTF. For the CDR3, the DNA is TGTGCCAGCAGTCTGGGACTTAGCTATGGCTACACCTTC.

This clone has only one observation. The DNA of the CDR3 is TGCGCCAGCAGCCCTAATGGCGGTATGAACACTGAAGCTTTCTTT. Translation gives CASSPNGGMNTEAFF. The gene calls are TRBV5-1 and TRBJ1-1, with no clear D. The V end was cut by 4 bases, the J end by 0 bases, with 13 bases between. The CDR3 runs to 15 residues. Germline-derived CDR1 and CDR2 are SGHRS and YFSETQ.

This chain uses TRBV7-2 with TRBJ1-2, with D unresolved. The CDR3 runs to 13 residues. Germline V gene sequence: CDR1 SGHTA, CDR2 FQGNSA. V lost 3 bases, J lost 2 bases, and 7 bases lay in between. The CDR3 region is CASSFLRNYGYTF. The DNA of the CDR3 is TGTGCCAGCAGCTTCCTGCGAAACTATGGCTACACCTTC.

This chain uses TRBV11-2 with TRBJ1-2; D gene ambiguous. The germline CDR1 and CDR2 sequences are SGHAT and FQNNGV. V was clipped by 0 bases and J by 2 bases, with 16 bases between them. This CDR3 has 17 residues. CDR3: CASSLDAEVSWNYGYTF. The CDR3 DNA is TGTGCCAGCAGCTTAGACGCCGAGGTTTCCTGGAACTATGGCTACACCTTC.

V usage is TRBV14 and J usage is TRBJ1-2; D is perhaps TRBD1 (6 bases). CDR1 and CDR2 (germline): SGHDN, FVKESK. CDR3 length: 16 residues. The V end was cut by 0 bases, the J end by 4 bases, with 15 bases between. The CDR3 loop reads CASSQDGRGVIYGYTF. CDR3 DNA sequence: TGTGCCAGCAGCCAAGATGGCAGGGGAGTGATCTATGGCTACACCTTC. Full variable domain (outside the CDR3, taken from reference TRBV14 and TRBJ1-2): EAGVTQFPSHSVIEKGQTVTLRCDPISGHDNLYWYRRVMGKEIKFLLHFVKESKQDESGMPNNRFLAERTGGTYSTLKVQPAELEDSGVYFCASSQDGRGVIYGYTFGSGTRLTVV.

This sequence joins TRBV5-4 and TRBJ2-1, with a weak D call TRBD2 (7 bases). Trimming left V 0 bases short and J 6 bases short, with 16 bases between. Germline V gene sequence: CDR1 SGHNT, CDR2 YYREEE (reference sequence). The CDR3 runs 16 residues. This CDR3 is CASSLEGSRGANEQFF. As DNA, the CDR3 is TGTGCCAGCAGCTTGGAGGGGTCACGGGGGGCCAATGAGCAGTTCTTC.

The table lists this clone with a few counts. The chain uses TRBV6-5 and TRBJ2-2; 9 nucleotides match TRBD1. The CDR3 spans 15 residues. V shed 6 bases, J shed 4 bases, and the junction held 6 bases outside the gene matches. Germline CDR1 reads MNHEY; CDR2 reads SVGAGI. CDR3 protein: CASRPGTGFTGELFF. The CDR3 DNA is TGTGCCAGCAGGCCCGGGACAGGGTTCACCGGGGAGCTGTTTTTT.

This chain uses TRBV7-9 with TRBJ2-2; TRBD1 is a possible D gene (5 bases). Germline loops: CDR1 SEHNR, CDR2 FQNEAQ (reference sequence). V was clipped by 2 bases and J by 4 bases, with 11 bases between them. The CDR3 length is 15 residues. This CDR3 reads CASSLKGQGTGELFF. The CDR3 DNA is TGTGCCAGCAGCTTAAAGGGTCAGGGCACCGGGGAGCTGTTTTTT.

The rearrangement joins TRBV19 to TRBJ1-4; TRBD1 is a possible D gene (5 bases). Trimming removed 3 bases from V and 3 bases from J, with 8 bases in between. The germline CDR1 and CDR2 sequences are LNHDA and SQIVND (reference sequence). This CDR3 is built from 14 residues. DNA for the CDR3: TGTGCCAGTAGTATCAGGGATGCTAATGAAAAACTGTTTTTT. Translated, it gives CASSIRDANEKLFF.

The chain employs TRBV7-9 and TRBJ1-6, with 7 bases aligning to TRBD1. The V and J ends lost 0 bases and 9 bases, in that order; junction bases with no gene match: 2. The CDR3 consists of 14 residues. Germline CDR1 reads SEHNR; CDR2 reads FQNEAQ (reference sequence). In DNA form, the CDR3 reads TGTGCCAGCAGCTTAGCAGGGGGCGGTTCACCCCTCCACTTT. As protein: CASSLAGGGSPLHF.

This clone occurred a few times. The gene calls are TRBV5-6 and TRBJ2-6; 7 bases fit TRBD1. J lost 0 bases, V lost 3 bases, and 6 bases had no gene match. CDR3 length: 17 residues. The germline V gene has CDR1 SGHDT and CDR2 YYEEEE. In DNA form, the CDR3 reads TGTGCCAGCAGCTACAGGGGATTTCACTCTGGGGCCAACGTCCTGACTTTC. Protein sequence: CASSYRGFHSGANVLTF. The full variable domain, with the rest looked up from reference TRBV5-6 and TRBJ2-6, is DAGVTQSPTHLIKTRGQQVTLRCSPKSGHDTVSWYQQALGQGPQFIFQYYEEEERQRGNFPDRFSGHQFPNYSSELNVNALLLGDSALYLCASSYRGFHSGANVLTFGAGSRLTVL.

This clone was seen only a few times. This rearrangement joins TRBV4-1 to TRBJ1-4, with 7 positions matching TRBD1. The CDR3 runs 17 residues. Germline-derived CDR1 and CDR2 are MGHRA and YSYEKL. Trimming removed 0 bases from V and 5 bases from J; junction bases left unmatched: 9. CDR3 sequence reads: CASSQDFRDRRNEKLFF. CDR3 coding DNA: TGCGCCAGCAGCCAAGATTTTCGGGACAGAAGAAATGAAAAACTGTTTTTT.

The J gene is TRBJ1-6, the V gene TRBV4-3; D is undetermined. Trimming stripped 1 base from V and 0 bases from J, with 7 bases between. The CDR3 contains 16 residues. Looked up from germline, CDR1 is LGHNA and CDR2 is YSLEER. The CDR3 nucleotides read TGCGCCAGCAGCCAAGTGGTTAGCTCCTATAATTCACCCCTCCACTTT. Translating gives CASSQVVSSYNSPLHF.

The chain couples TRBV7-2 to TRBJ1-2, with 7 bases that match TRBD1. The CDR3 loop spans 13 amino acids. Looked up from germline, CDR1 is SGHTA and CDR2 is FQGNSA. V shed 5 bases, J shed 8 bases, and the junction held 8 bases outside the gene matches. The CDR3 DNA reads as TGTGCCAGCAGCGGAAGACAGGGCGGGGGCTACACCTTC. Protein: CASSGRQGGGYTF.

The rearrangement joins TRBV5-5 to TRBJ2-7, with TRBD2 identical over 12 bases. Germline assignment: CDR1 SGHKS and CDR2 YYEKEE (reference sequence). CDR3 length: 17 residues. The V and J ends lost 6 bases and 4 bases, in that order; junction bases with no gene match: 14. The CDR3 DNA follows: TGTGCCAGCACCTGGGGACTAGCGGGCCCCATCAATTACGAGCAGTACTTC. Residues: CASTWGLAGPINYEQYF.

This clone was counted a single time. V and J are TRBV18 and TRBJ1-2; D uncertain. The CDR3 sequence is 14 residues long. The germline V gene has CDR1 KGHSH and CDR2 LQKENI. Trimming removed 3 bases at V and 8 bases at J, with 16 bases between. The CDR3 region is CASSPVIQKEGYTF. CDR3 nucleotides: TGTGCCAGCTCACCGGTAATACAGAAGGAAGGCTACACCTTC.

The chain combines TRBV5-1 with TRBJ2-7; 9 bases fit TRBD1. J gave up 3 bases and V 4 bases, and 8 bases lay outside the gene matches. The germline gives CDR1 SGHRS, CDR2 YFSETQ. The CDR3 has 15 amino acids. In nucleotides, the CDR3 is TGCGCCAGCAGCGGAACAGGGGGCCCAGGCTACGAGCAGTACTTC. Translation gives CASSGTGGPGYEQYF.

CDR3 sequence reads: CASSFSGTGEVNQPQHF. CDR3 DNA sequence: TGTGCCAGCAGCTTCTCCGGGACAGGGGAAGTCAATCAGCCCCAGCATTTT. The chain links TRBV5-8 to TRBJ1-5; 10 bases map to TRBD1. V shed 2 bases, J shed 3 bases, and the junction held 8 bases outside the gene matches. CDR3 size: 17 residues. Germline V CDR1 and CDR2: SGHTS, YDEGEE.

This clone came up once. This rearrangement joins TRBV13 to TRBJ2-4; weak D call: TRBD2 (5 bases). The CDR3 totals 14 residues. The V end lost 0 bases, the J end lost 5 bases, and 8 bases lay between the germline ends. Looked up from germline, CDR1 is PRHDT and CDR2 is FYEKMQ (reference sequence). CDR3 region: CASSLGRGQNIQYF. The CDR3 DNA reads as TGTGCCAGCAGCTTAGGTCGAGGGCAAAACATTCAGTACTTC.